The 28 T cell receptor beta chains given below trace back to one sample, sequenced in a study of T cell responses to AZD1222 COVID-19 vaccine (dated by TCRdb to about 2021). In light of the paper, this sample's time point label describes: about 28 days (+/-7) after the second vaccine dose. The library was produced with the immunoSEQ multiplex PCR assay. Sourced from immuneACCESS, this table was stored by TCRdb with only in-frame sequences that have V and J called. A share of the clones is absent; for the studies checked, an unresolved V gene accounts for under half, and the remainder has no known explanation. This sample is represented by 90,000 to 100,000 clones; around nine tenths of them were singletons. The top ten clonotypes cover around 10% of the sample. Sequencing was performed on peripheral blood, taken 28 days after the second AZD1222 dose. Receptor source: an adult who received the AZD1222 COVID-19 vaccine.

This chain links TRBV28 with TRBJ1-1; D perhaps matches TRBD1 (6 bases). V dropped 3 bases and J dropped 5 bases, with 13 bases sitting between them. The CDR3 has 14 amino acids. Germline V CDR1 and CDR2: MDHEN, SYDVKM. In nucleotides, the CDR3 is TGTGCCAGCAGTTTCTCCCAGGGGAAAACTGAAGCTTTCTTT. Translating it yields CASSFSQGKTEAFF.

The rearrangement joins TRBV19 to TRBJ1-5; D is undetermined. V lost 3 bases to trimming and J lost 4 bases, with 10 bases between them. CDR1 is LNHDA and CDR2 is SQIVND in the germline V gene (reference sequence). This CDR3 has 14 residues. The CDR3, as DNA: TGTGCCAGTAGTATCGGTAATAGGAATCAGCCCCAGCATTTT. Amino acids: CASSIGNRNQPQHF.

The CDR3 loop reads CASSVSRSTDTQYF. CDR3 sequence (DNA): TGTGCCAGCAGCGTCTCGCGGAGCACAGATACGCAGTATTTT. The J gene is TRBJ2-3, the V gene TRBV9; unclear D gene. Trimming pared 2 bases from V and 0 bases from J, leaving 7 bases between. The CDR3 length is 14 residues. Germline values: CDR1 SGDLS, CDR2 YYNGEE.

The chain carries TRBV5-1 and TRBJ2-2; the D gene is possibly TRBD2 (7 bases). Germline CDR1 SGHRS, CDR2 YFSETQ. V lost 1 base, J lost 0 bases, and 19 bases lay in between. The CDR3 spans 19 residues. CDR3 DNA sequence: TGCGCCAGCAGCTTGAAGGTCTGGGCCGGGGGGCCGAACACCGGGGAGCTGTTTTTT. Encoded protein: CASSLKVWAGGPNTGELFF.

This clone was recorded a few times. This chain joins TRBV30 and TRBJ1-5; D is ambiguous. This CDR3 spans 14 amino acids. Per the germline V gene, CDR1 is GTSNPN and CDR2 is SVGIG (reference sequence). The V gene lost 2 bases and the J gene lost 1 base, with 9 bases spanning the gap. CDR3 nucleotides: TGTGCCTGGAGTACCCTGGCAAGCAATCAGCCCCAGCATTTT. This codes for CAWSTLASNQPQHF.

The V call is TRBV6-5, the J call TRBJ2-5; the D call may be TRBD1 or TRBD2 (6 bases each). This CDR3 contains 16 residues. The germline CDR1 and CDR2 sequences are MNHEY and SVGAGI. Deletions cut 2 bases from V and 2 bases from J, with 15 bases between. CDR3 amino acids: CASSYPHGGLQETQYF. The CDR3 nucleotides are TGTGCCAGCAGTTACCCCCATGGGGGGCTACAAGAGACCCAGTACTTC.

The chain uses TRBV10-3 and TRBJ2-7, with D unresolved. The length of the CDR3 is 13 residues. The germline V gene has CDR1 ENHRY and CDR2 SYGVKD. V was clipped by 1 base and J by 7 bases, with 11 bases between them. The CDR3 reads CAISEWGFEEQYF. For the CDR3, the DNA is TGTGCCATCAGTGAGTGGGGATTCGAAGAGCAGTACTTC.

The J gene is TRBJ2-1, the V gene TRBV25-1, with TRBD2 matching over 8 bases. The trim removed 7 bases at V and 0 bases at J, leaving 11 bases unmatched. CDR3 length: 17 amino acids. Per germline, CDR1 MGHDK and CDR2 SYGVNS. The CDR3 reads CASMGVAGTSSYNEQFF. CDR3 DNA sequence: TGTGCCAGCATGGGGGTAGCGGGGACGAGCTCCTACAATGAGCAGTTCTTC.

Only one count was recorded for this clone. V and J are TRBV7-9 and TRBJ1-1; 12 bases are a match to TRBD1. The CDR3 sequence is 19 residues long. J was trimmed by 1 base and V by 4 bases; bases with no gene match: 13. Germline loops: CDR1 SEHNR, CDR2 FQNEAQ (reference sequence). The CDR3 DNA follows: TGTGCCAGCAGCTCGACCGGGACAGGGGGCGCCTACCCGAACACTGAAGCTTTCTTT. Protein sequence: CASSSTGTGGAYPNTEAFF.

This clone was recorded only once. The chain employs TRBV5-1 and TRBJ2-7; D might be TRBD1 (5 bases). Germline V gene data show CDR1 as SGHRS and CDR2 as YFSETQ. V was shortened by 4 bases and J by 0 bases, with 11 bases between the two germline ends. The CDR3 loop spans 14 amino acids. This CDR3 reads CASSNHRSSYEQYF. As DNA, the CDR3 is TGCGCCAGCAGCAATCACAGGAGCTCCTACGAGCAGTACTTC.

The chain joins TRBV28 to TRBJ2-1, with 7 bases that match TRBD2. The trim removed 2 bases at V and 10 bases at J, leaving 5 bases unmatched. Germline V CDR1 and CDR2: MDHEN, SYDVKM. The CDR3 spans 13 residues. Here the CDR3 reads CASSLTLADEQFF. CDR3 nucleotide sequence: TGTGCCAGCAGTTTAACCCTAGCGGACGAGCAGTTCTTC. The complete variable domain, with remaining parts taken from reference TRBV28 and TRBJ2-1, reads DVKVTQSSRYLVKRTGEKVFLECVQDMDHENMFWYRQDPGLGLRLIYFSYDVKMKEKGDIPEGYSVSREKKERFSLILESASTNQTSMYLCASSLTLADEQFFGPGTRLTVL.

The chain couples TRBV18 to TRBJ1-2; 7 nucleotides line up with TRBD1. Germline V gene lookup returns CDR1 KGHSH and CDR2 LQKENI. This CDR3 has 15 residues. Losses at the gene ends were 5 bases for V and 6 bases for J; bases not matched to a gene: 12. The CDR3 loop is CASSVGQWMSDGYTF. CDR3 in DNA: TGTGCCAGCTCAGTGGGACAGTGGATGTCCGATGGCTACACCTTC.

The gene calls are TRBV6-5 and TRBJ1-6; TRBD1 matches at 8 bases. Trimming at V came to 4 bases and at J to 10 bases, leaving 6 bases not matched to a gene. This CDR3 has 14 amino acids. Germline CDR1 MNHEY, CDR2 SVGAGI. CDR3 sequence reads: CASSSGQERSPLHF. In DNA form, the CDR3 reads TGTGCCAGCAGTTCGGGACAGGAAAGGTCACCCCTCCACTTT.

This clone was seen only once. The chain uses TRBV28 and TRBJ1-1; TRBD1 is a possible D gene (5 bases). V shed 5 bases and J shed 5 bases, with 15 bases lying between them. The CDR3 extends over 14 amino acids. The germline V gene has CDR1 MDHEN and CDR2 SYDVKM. CDR3 residues: CASSPPGVGTEAFF. In DNA form, the CDR3 reads TGTGCCAGCAGTCCCCCGGGGGTAGGGACTGAAGCTTTCTTT.

DNA of the CDR3: TGTGCCAGTAGTCCGAACACCGCAACCCCCCTTTGGGGCTCACCCCTCCACTTT. Translation gives CASSPNTATPLWGSPLHF. The V gene is TRBV19, the J gene TRBJ1-6, with D perhaps matching TRBD1 (5 bases). This CDR3 spans 18 amino acids. Germline V gives CDR1 LNHDA, CDR2 SQIVND (reference sequence). V gave up 5 bases and J gave up 10 bases, with 27 bases separating them. Looking up the rest from reference TRBV19 and TRBJ1-6 gives the full variable domain: DGGITQSPKYLFRKEGQNVTLSCEQNLNHDAMYWYRQDPGQGLRLIYYSQIVNDFQKGDIAEGYSVSREKKESFPLTVTSAQKNPTAFYLCASSPNTATPLWGSPLHFGNGTRLTVT.

This chain links TRBV10-2 with TRBJ2-1; D unclear. V was cut by 8 bases and J by 8 bases, with 22 bases left in between. From germline, CDR1 is WSHSY and CDR2 SAAADI. The CDR3 length is 15 residues. The CDR3 DNA is TGCGCCAGCCGCCTACACCCGTACCAATCGGATGAGCAGTTCTTC. Its protein is CASRLHPYQSDEQFF.

V and J are TRBV3-1 (or the pseudogene TRBV3-2) and TRBJ1-3; D is unclear. V was cut by 4 bases and J by 0 bases, with 10 bases left in between. Germline CDR1 reads LGHDT; CDR2 reads YNNKEL (reference sequence). The CDR3 covers 15 residues. The CDR3 is CASSRSASSGNTIYF. Written as DNA, the CDR3 is TGTGCCAGCAGCCGCTCGGCGAGCTCTGGAAACACCATATATTTT.

This chain links TRBV5-5 with TRBJ2-7, with 8 bases matching TRBD1. Per germline, CDR1 SGHKS and CDR2 YYEKEE (reference sequence). This CDR3 comprises 14 residues. Trimming at V came to 1 base and at J to 2 bases, leaving 2 bases not matched to a gene. The CDR3 nucleotides read TGTGCCAGCAGCTTGTCGACAGGGGCCTACGAGCAGTACTTC. This sequence encodes CASSLSTGAYEQYF. The variable domain in full, with the rest retrieved from reference TRBV5-5 and TRBJ2-7, is DAGVTQSPTHLIKTRGQQVTLRCSPISGHKSVSWYQQVLGQGPQFIFQYYEKEERGRGNFPDRFSARQFPNYSSELNVNALLLGDSALYLCASSLSTGAYEQYFGPGTRLTVT.

The J gene is TRBJ2-7, the V gene TRBV11-1; the D is unclear. The germline gives CDR1 SGHAT, CDR2 FQDESV (reference sequence). Trimming took 0 bases from V and 0 from J, leaving 9 bases between them. The CDR3 totals 15 residues. Here the CDR3 DNA reads TGTGCCAGCAGCTTAGCGCCCATGAGCTCCTACGAGCAGTACTTC. Its protein product is CASSLAPMSSYEQYF.

The chain combines TRBV18 with TRBJ1-1, with D perhaps TRBD1 (6 bases). CDR3 length: 16 residues. V lost 0 bases to trimming and J lost 0 bases, with 11 bases between them. The germline gives CDR1 KGHSH, CDR2 LQKENI. DNA for the CDR3: TGTGCCAGCTCACCACCGGGGGGGCTTTTGAACACTGAAGCTTTCTTT. Its translation is CASSPPGGLLNTEAFF.

The J gene is TRBJ1-4, the V gene TRBV7-8; no clear D gene. The V gene's germline CDR1 is SGHVS and CDR2 FQNEAQ. Between the trimmed V and J ends, which lost 4 bases and 4 bases, there was a span of 10 bases. This CDR3 contains 14 residues. The CDR3 DNA sequence: TGTGCCAGCAGCTCCCACAGAGATAATGAAAAACTGTTTTTT. Translated, it gives CASSSHRDNEKLFF.

This sequence joins TRBV7-3 and TRBJ2-1; 8 nucleotides align to TRBD2. Losses at the gene ends were 5 bases for V and 2 bases for J; bases not matched to a gene: 5. Per germline, CDR1 SGHTA and CDR2 FQGTGA. CDR3 length: 15 residues. CDR3 DNA sequence: TGTGCCAGCAGCCCAACTAGCGGCACCTACAATGAGCAGTTCTTC. It is translated as CASSPTSGTYNEQFF.

This clone was detected only a few times. CDR3 bases: TGTGCCAGCAGGCGCACAGATACGCAGTATTTT. Translating it yields CASRRTDTQYF. The chain combines TRBV2 with TRBJ2-3; D call uncertain. Germline loops: CDR1 SNHLY, CDR2 FYNNEI. The germline V and J ends were trimmed by 6 bases and 1 base, with 2 bases remaining between them. CDR3 size: 11 residues.

This clone was recorded a few times. In DNA form, the CDR3 reads TGCGCCAGCAGCTTGGAGGGCACCCTGAGCTCTGGAAACACCATATATTTT. Protein: CASSLEGTLSSGNTIYF. The chain carries TRBV5-1 and TRBJ1-3; the D is unclear. The CDR3 consists of 17 residues. Germline V gives CDR1 SGHRS, CDR2 YFSETQ. The V end lost 0 bases, the J end lost 0 bases, and 13 bases lay between the germline ends.

This clone has only a few counts. This chain uses TRBV11-2 with TRBJ1-2; no clear D. Trimming cost V 3 bases and J 4 bases, with 9 bases left between them. The CDR3 runs to 13 residues. Germline V gene data show CDR1 as SGHAT and CDR2 as FQNNGV. Here the CDR3 reads CASSFGAVYGYTF. CDR3 coding DNA: TGTGCCAGCAGCTTTGGCGCGGTCTATGGCTACACCTTC.

The CDR3 DNA reads as TGTGCCAGCAGCTCAATGGGGGGCTTCAGCAATCAGCCCCAGCATTTT. It is translated as CASSSMGGFSNQPQHF. The J gene is TRBJ1-5, the V gene TRBV7-8, with D tentatively TRBD1 (6 bases). This CDR3 is 16 amino acids long. V lost 4 bases and J 1 base, leaving 14 bases between the germline ends. The germline CDR1 and CDR2 sequences are SGHVS and FQNEAQ.

The genes are TRBV9 and TRBJ2-3, with 9 nucleotides matching TRBD1. This CDR3 contains 15 residues. Germline V gene data show CDR1 as SGDLS and CDR2 as YYNGEE. V lost 4 bases and J lost 5; bases outside the gene matches: 8. This CDR3 is CASSPRQGGLDTQYF. CDR3 coding DNA: TGTGCCAGCAGCCCCCGACAGGGGGGATTAGATACGCAGTATTTT.

This clone was recorded only once. V usage is TRBV3-1 (or the pseudogene TRBV3-2) and J usage is TRBJ1-1; D is unclear. The CDR3 is 18 residues long. Germline V CDR1 and CDR2: LGHDT, YNNKEL (reference sequence). V dropped 6 bases and J dropped 1 base, with 24 bases sitting between them. CDR3 sequence reads: CASRPKTSPSPWNTEAFF. As DNA, the CDR3 is TGTGCCAGCAGGCCCAAGACCTCCCCCTCCCCATGGAACACTGAAGCTTTCTTT.